This TCR beta chain is from a study of metastatic and nonmetastatic thyroid tumors. No patient received treatment before thyroid surgery. TCRdb reanalyzed the PCR reads via MiXCR. The sample has approximately 21,000 clones, about 20% seen once. Per the germline V gene, CDR1 is MDHEN and CDR2 is SYDVKM. V lost 1 base, J lost 7 bases, and 9 bases stayed unmatched. The CDR3 sequence is 17 residues long. The chain carries TRBV28 and TRBJ2-2, with 10 bases aligning to TRBD1. Sequenced: blood. The receptor comes from a female donor with papillary thyroid cancer or a benign thyroid nodule (not recorded which). Some clones in this sample may be carry-over from other donors' samples. The CDR3 reads CASSLSGTGVFNGELFF. CDR3 in DNA: TGTGCCAGCAGTTTATCCGGGACAGGGGTATTTAACGGGGAGCTGTTTTTT.